These T cell receptor beta chains were read from a single sample in a study of T-cell reconstitution after alpha-beta-depleted transplantation in children. One entry per CDR3 protein, called by TCRdb with MiXCR from the PCR reads. The sample has roughly 500,000 distinct CDR3 sequences, 30% to 35% seen once. The source material was PBMCs from the stem cell graft donor, sampled from the stem cell graft. These TCRs come from a human donor who donated a stem cell graft to a child with aplastic anemia. Each CDR3 is given with its conserved first and last residue. For some rows the clone size is stated as once, few or many, or as a class when expanded; others skip it.

v_gene	j_gene	abundance	CDR3aa
TRBV5-4	TRBJ2-3	.	CASSLAGTGSGDTQYF
TRBV12-3/TRBV12-4	TRBJ1-1	.	CASSLIAGAHTEAFF
TRBV20-1	TRBJ2-5	few	CSARDPSGQETQYF
TRBV9	TRBJ1-1	.	CASSVVAVNTEAFF
TRBV7-6	TRBJ1-1	.	CASSYPGGEAFF
TRBV9	TRBJ2-1	many	CASSVAISSYNEQFF
TRBV20-1	TRBJ2-1	.	CSARGPPNEQFF
TRBV5-1	TRBJ2-3	many	CASSLDTGTTDTQYF
TRBV6-1	TRBJ2-6	few	CASTKTGGRASGANVLTF
TRBV28	TRBJ2-4	.	CASSPWGGTGQNIQYF
TRBV20-1	TRBJ1-2	.	CSARESDGNYGYTF
TRBV7-2	TRBJ1-2	.	CASSLYQAVNYGYTF
TRBV4-2	TRBJ2-1	few	CASSQGASGSSYNEQFF
TRBV5-1	TRBJ2-5	few	CASSPRRTSGQETQYF
TRBV12-3/TRBV12-4	TRBJ1-4	.	CASSSRPGQGNEKLFF
TRBV20-1	TRBJ1-3	.	CSAVLPPGTIYF
TRBV5-1	TRBJ1-1	few	CASSLALGQGLRNTEAFF
TRBV9	TRBJ2-3	.	CASSVDQAGTDTQYF
TRBV5-6	TRBJ1-2	.	CATRRGANYGYTF
TRBV12-3/TRBV12-4	TRBJ1-2	few	CASSGPQGGYTF
TRBV5-1	TRBJ2-3	.	CASSSHRDGSTDTQYF
TRBV19	TRBJ2-1	.	CASVNSEIHEQFF
TRBV10-2	TRBJ1-5	.	CASDPQGLSNQPQHF
TRBV6-2/TRBV6-3	TRBJ2-1	.	CASGIGREGEQFF
TRBV15	TRBJ2-1	.	CATSIGTGNNEQFF
TRBV10-3	TRBJ2-7	few	CATRDRTGFGEQYF
TRBV4-3	TRBJ2-3	.	CASSQDPETRTDTQYF
TRBV12-3/TRBV12-4	TRBJ1-2	few	CASTLLTGNGYTF
TRBV12-5	TRBJ2-2	few	CASGRDKGARYTGELFF
TRBV12-3/TRBV12-4	TRBJ2-3	.	CASSLIAGVTDTQYF
TRBV20-1	TRBJ2-7	few	CSARASGRGYEQYF
TRBV4-3	TRBJ2-3	few	CASSQVAGLAGGGADTQYF
TRBV28	TRBJ2-1	.	CASWTSGSYEQFF
TRBV11-1	TRBJ2-1	.	CASSLGLAGGPLKNEQFF
TRBV18	TRBJ2-3	.	CASKLGSGTDTQYF
TRBV7-2	TRBJ1-2	many	CASSLRWTNYGYTF
TRBV24-1	TRBJ2-1	.	CATSGLSSYNEQFF
TRBV7-2	TRBJ1-1	few	CASSLSGLRNTEAFF
TRBV27	TRBJ2-1	.	CASSFDSLGYEQFF
TRBV7-9	TRBJ2-2	.	CANDNTGSGELFF
TRBV12-3/TRBV12-4	TRBJ2-7	many	CASSPDSVEQYF
TRBV30	TRBJ2-2	.	CAWSVPQNTGELFF
TRBV20-1	TRBJ1-1	few	CSPGEGGLVNTEAFF
TRBV5-1	TRBJ2-1	few	CASSVTSGNNEQFF
TRBV5-1	TRBJ1-4	few	CASSLDTEDEKLFF
TRBV6-5	TRBJ2-2	few	CASSYRTSGRPRELFF
TRBV3-1	TRBJ2-4	.	CASSQRTLANGDIQYF
TRBV4-3	TRBJ2-3	.	CASSPDLARDTQYF
TRBV20-1	TRBJ1-6	few	CSARVGTGASPLHF
TRBV9	TRBJ2-6	.	CASSHRDRGAVEGANVLTF
TRBV5-6	TRBJ2-1	few	CASSQITGRVNEQFF